Below, one T cell receptor beta chain is given with its context. Antigen unknown. On sorted subsets, replicate PCRs used approximately 190 ng DNA, or tens of thousands of T cell genomes. Clones were read by immunoSEQ multiplex PCR, and TCRdb kept only the in-frame ones, dropping some. The table has about 2.3 million clones, 85% to 95% seen once. Germline V CDR1 and CDR2: MNHNS, SASEGT. Trimming stripped 6 bases from V and 4 bases from J, with 15 bases between. The CDR3 runs 14 residues. The source of the sample is a study of shared clonotypes between healthy human individuals. Overall study context: The plates for each donor numbered three CD4 naive, three CD4 memory, two CD8 naive and one CD8 memory. Study-wide results and caveats: Generation probabilities were higher for clonotypes shared across all four sorted-subset donors than for unshared ones.

The TCR was taken from a man aged 18 to 29 in good health. Some clones in this sample may be carry-over from other donors' samples. Sequenced sample: naive CD4+ T cells from PBMCs. Specified subset: CD45RA+ positively selected. The J gene is TRBJ2-5, the V gene TRBV6-1; unclear D gene. The CDR3 region has the DNA TGTGCCAGCAGCCGGAGCCGAGCCCCAGAGACCCAGTACTTC. Translation gives CASSRSRAPETQYF.